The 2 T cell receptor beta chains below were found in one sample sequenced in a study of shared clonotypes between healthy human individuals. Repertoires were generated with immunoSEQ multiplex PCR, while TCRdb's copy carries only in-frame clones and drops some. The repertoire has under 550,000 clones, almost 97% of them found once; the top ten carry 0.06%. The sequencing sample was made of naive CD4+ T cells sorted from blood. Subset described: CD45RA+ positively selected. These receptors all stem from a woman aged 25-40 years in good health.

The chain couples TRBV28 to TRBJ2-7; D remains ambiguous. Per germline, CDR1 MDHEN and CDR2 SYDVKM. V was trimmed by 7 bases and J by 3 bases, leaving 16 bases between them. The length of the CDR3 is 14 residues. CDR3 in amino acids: CASKEHEPLYEQYF. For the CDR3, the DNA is TGTGCCAGCAAAGAGCACGAACCCCTCTACGAGCAGTACTTC. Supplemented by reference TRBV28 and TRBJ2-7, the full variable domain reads DVKVTQSSRYLVKRTGEKVFLECVQDMDHENMFWYRQDPGLGLRLIYFSYDVKMKEKGDIPEGYSVSREKKERFSLILESASTNQTSMYLCASKEHEPLYEQYFGPGTRLTVT.

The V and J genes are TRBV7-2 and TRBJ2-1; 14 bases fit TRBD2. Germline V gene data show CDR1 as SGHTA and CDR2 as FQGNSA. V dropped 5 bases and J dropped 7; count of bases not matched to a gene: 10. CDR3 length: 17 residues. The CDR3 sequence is CASSLSGLAGGQNEQFF. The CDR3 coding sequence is TGTGCCAGCAGCCTCTCAGGACTAGCGGGAGGTCAGAATGAGCAGTTCTTC.